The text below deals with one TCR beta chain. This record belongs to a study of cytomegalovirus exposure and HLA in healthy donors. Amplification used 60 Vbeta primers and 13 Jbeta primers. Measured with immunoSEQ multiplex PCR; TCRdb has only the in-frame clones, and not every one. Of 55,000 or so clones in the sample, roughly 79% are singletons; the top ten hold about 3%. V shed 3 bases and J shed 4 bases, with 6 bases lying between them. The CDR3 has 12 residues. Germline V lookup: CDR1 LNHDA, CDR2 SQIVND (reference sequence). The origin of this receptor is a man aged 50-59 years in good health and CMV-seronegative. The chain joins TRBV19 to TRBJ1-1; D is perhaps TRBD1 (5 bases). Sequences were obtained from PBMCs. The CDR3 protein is CASSMGGTEAFF. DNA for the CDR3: TGTGCCAGTAGTATGGGGGGCACTGAAGCTTTCTTT.